This T cell receptor (beta chain) was captured by sequencing in a study of T cell repertoires in cytomegalovirus infection. Germline CDR1 is MNHEY and CDR2 is SMNVEV (reference sequence). This CDR3 comprises 14 residues. The V gene end was trimmed by 8 bases and the J gene end by 5 bases; junction bases not matched to a gene: 9. One entry per CDR3 protein results from TCRdb running MiXCR on the reads. The sample lists 200,000 to 250,000 distinct CDR3 sequences, 35% to 40% seen once, with 55% to 60% in the top ten. This clonotype showed up many times. Antigen specificity is unknown. The origin of this receptor is a human donor in good health (CMV status not recorded). Some clones in this sample may be carry-over from other donors' samples. The chain combines TRBV27 with TRBJ2-7; 10 positions agree with TRBD1. The starting material was CD8+ T cells from cultured PBMCs, obtained from culture after CMV antigen stimulation. The CDR3 loop reads CASRPWTGGNEQYF. DNA of the CDR3: TGTGCCAGCCGACCGTGGACAGGGGGTAACGAGCAGTACTTC.